This T cell receptor beta chain stems from a study of early T cells in non-severe SARS-CoV-2 infection. Study details: Investigators sequenced bulk RNA drawn from unsorted whole blood, and chains remained unpaired.

CDR1 and CDR2 (germline): LNHDA, SQIVND (reference sequence). This CDR3 contains 13 residues. V lost 9 bases and J 4 bases, leaving 16 bases between the germline ends. Tagging with unique molecular identifiers was applied to individual cDNA molecules. TCRdb processed the 5' RACE reads anew with MiXCR; each CDR3 protein has one entry. The table shows about 60,000 distinct CDR3 sequences, with around 5.6% occurring only once. Study outcomes and limitations: VDJdb matches were skewed toward anti-spike CD8 T cell responses.

Many counts were recorded for this clonotype. Its specificity is unknown. The clonotype originates from an adult who was a healthcare worker with PCR-confirmed SARS-CoV-2 infection or an uninfected control (not recorded which). J is TRBJ2-7 and V is TRBV19, with D possibly being TRBD1 or TRBD2 (5 bases each). Sequenced material: whole blood. The CDR3 sequence is CASRNGAGYEQYF. The CDR3 DNA reads TGTGCCAGCAGAAACGGGGCCGGGTACGAGCAGTACTTC.